The 20 T cell receptor beta chains below were found in one sample sequenced in a study of CD8+CD57+ T cells in acquired aplastic anemia (dated by TCRdb to the late 2010s). Expansion of CD8+CD57+ cells had been shown by flow cytometry in the patients chosen for sequencing. Sequenced on an Illumina HiSeq 2000. TCR beta VDJ combination and CDR3 sequence profiling used genomic DNA as the template. TCRdb reran the public reads through fastp at Q25 and MiXCR, keeping productive beta chains. Each entry is one CDR3 protein sequence, shown with its most common DNA and genes. Recorded for this sample are 200,000 to 300,000 distinct CDR3 sequences; 70% to 85% of them occurred a single time. The top ten constitute 35% to 50% of the sample. The material sequenced was sorted CD4+, CD8+, or CD8+CD57+ T cells (not recorded which) from PBMCs. The receptors originated from a human donor with aplastic anemia.

The chain uses TRBV6-5 and TRBJ1-5; no clear D gene. The CDR3 contains 14 residues. Trimming shortened V by 2 bases and J by 0 bases, and 5 bases separated the two germline ends. Germline V gives CDR1 MNHEY, CDR2 SVGAGI. The CDR3 region is CASSYVRSNQPQHF. CDR3 DNA: TGTGCCAGCAGTTACGTGCGTAGCAATCAGCCCCAGCATTTT.

Comments on this clonotype: One end of the junction does not line up with germline, which may come from a read error. This chain uses TRBV7-9 with TRBJ2-1; TRBD2 is a possible D gene (5 bases). This CDR3 comprises 15 residues. Germline values: CDR1 SEHNR, CDR2 FQNEAQ (reference sequence). CDR3 protein: CANEVTRCQDNQQFF. CDR3 coding DNA: TGTGCCAACGAGGTAACTAGGTGCCAAGACAATCAGCAGTTCTTC.

Turning to this clonotype: This likely comes from a read error, as the CDR3 has no conserved phenylalanine or tryptophan at its end. It is unclear where the CDR3 begins or ends on the DNA, so no DNA is shown, and the CDR3 is as TCRdb lists it. This rearrangement joins TRBV7-9 to TRBJ2-3; TRBD1, as called in the table, went unchecked against the DNA. The germline V gene has CDR1 SEHNR and CDR2 FQNEAQ (reference sequence). Inclusive of both ends, the CDR3 amounts to 13 amino acids. CDR3 sequence: CASSLQGRDRVYY.

The chain uses TRBV2 and TRBJ2-1; 7 bases are a match to TRBD2. This CDR3 spans 15 amino acids. The ends lost 1 base at V and 6 bases at J; junction bases unmatched: 6. The germline V gene has CDR1 SNHLY and CDR2 FYNNEI. Here the CDR3 reads CASSEERGAVNEQFF. In DNA, the CDR3 is TGTGCCAGCAGTGAAGAGCGGGGTGCCGTCAATGAGCAGTTCTTC.

The chain has TRBV2 and TRBJ2-2; 9 nucleotides align to TRBD1. The CDR3 contains 16 residues. V lost 6 bases, J lost 5 bases, and 10 bases stayed unmatched. Germline CDR1 SNHLY, CDR2 FYNNEI. The CDR3, as DNA: TGTGCCAGCAGCGTCCGACAGGGGGGCAAGACCGGGGAGCTGTTTTTT. This gives the protein CASSVRQGGKTGELFF.

This clonotype was counted a single time. This CDR3 is missing its conserved last phenylalanine or tryptophan, likely due to a read error. The DNA is omitted, as the CDR3 cannot be located on it reliably, and the CDR3 follows TCRdb's listing. This chain joins TRBV24-1 and TRBJ1-4; whether TRBD1, the table's D call, matches the DNA was not checked. The CDR3 totals 17 residues, both ends included. CDR1 is KGHDR, CDR2 SFDVKD, per germline. CDR3 sequence: CASSDSSTGRIGELLFG.

V gene TRBV2 combines with J gene TRBJ2-7, with D possibly TRBD1 on 6 matching bases. Germline CDR1 is SNHLY and CDR2 is FYNNEI. V lost 6 bases and J 5 bases, leaving 23 bases between the germline ends. This CDR3 is built from 16 residues. In DNA form, the CDR3 reads TGTGCCAGCAGCCTCCTCAGAGGGTGGCCAGGGGACGAGCAGTACGTC. Its protein is CASSLLRGWPGDEQYV.

The DNA of the CDR3 is TGTGCCAGCAGCGAATCCCTGACCGACAGGGCCGTAGACACCATATATTTT. It is translated as CASSESLTDRAVDTIYF. The chain employs TRBV13 and TRBJ1-3; 7 positions match TRBD1. J gave up 8 bases and V 5 bases, and 18 bases lay outside the gene matches. Germline CDR1 and CDR2: PRHDT and FYEKMQ (reference sequence). The CDR3 extends over 17 amino acids.

A word on this clonotype: Here the CDR3 omits its conserved ending phenylalanine or tryptophan, so a read error is the likely source. It is unclear where the CDR3 begins or ends on the DNA, so no DNA is shown, and the CDR3 is as TCRdb lists it. The chain has TRBV7-9 and TRBJ2-3. The CDR3 region is 13 residues in length, termini included. In germline, CDR1 is SEHNR, CDR2 FQNEAQ (reference sequence). The CDR3: CASSSGEAEQYFG.

The chain employs TRBV7-9 and TRBJ1-1; 9 nucleotides align to TRBD1. The J call is in doubt because the DNA end fits TRBJ2-1 better. Germline-derived CDR1 and CDR2 are SEHNR and FQNEAQ (reference sequence). The length of the CDR3 is 12 residues. The CDR3 reads CAGQGPRETQFF. CDR3 DNA sequence: TGTGCCGGACAGGGGCCTAGGGAGACACAGTTCTTC.

CDR3 DNA: TGTGCCAGCAGTGGGGTGGGGGGGGCCGAGCAGTACTTC. It specifies CASSGVGGAEQYF. This chain links TRBV2 with TRBJ2-7; the D gene is possibly TRBD2 (7 bases). Trimming took 4 bases from V and 6 from J, leaving 13 bases between them. CDR1 and CDR2 from the germline V gene are SNHLY and FYNNEI. CDR3 size: 13 residues.

The chain is built from TRBV7-9 and TRBJ2-7, with TRBD1 identical over 7 bases. The CDR3 has 14 residues. Looked up from germline, CDR1 is SEHNR and CDR2 is FQNEAQ (reference sequence). The CDR3 nucleotides are TGTGCCAGCAGCTTTATTACAGACGGGACAGCCCTGTCCGTC. The encoded protein is CASSFITDGTALSV.

On this clonotype itself: Because the CDR3's place on the DNA is in doubt, the DNA is left out and the CDR3 is given as listed by TCRdb. The V call is TRBV7-6, the J call TRBJ2-7; TRBD2 is the table's D call and was not checked against the DNA. CDR1 is SGHVS and CDR2 is FNYEAQ in the germline V gene. The CDR3 comprises 14 residues, both ends counted. The CDR3 here is CATTLGRVASGANF.

V usage is TRBV7-9 and J usage is TRBJ2-1, with D tentatively TRBD2 (6 bases). The CDR3 loop spans 13 amino acids. Germline V CDR1 and CDR2: SEHNR, FQNEAQ (reference sequence). Trimming left V 6 bases short and J 12 bases short, with 18 bases between. CDR3: CASSDAGSHGQFF. The CDR3 nucleotides read TGTGCCAGCAGTGATGCGGGGAGCCATGGGCAGTTCTTC.

The rearrangement uses TRBV9 and TRBJ2-1; TRBD2 matches at 7 bases. The J call may be wrong; the DNA end is better matched by TRBJ2-5. The CDR3 contains 17 residues. CDR1 SGDLS and CDR2 YYNGEE come from the germline V gene. CDR3: CASSFPRPGLQQETQYF. In nucleotides, the CDR3 is TGTGCCAGCAGCTTCCCCCGTCCGGGACTACAACAAGAGACCCAGTACTTC.

The gene calls are TRBV7-2 and TRBJ1-1; TRBD1 is a possible D gene (6 bases). This CDR3 is built from 15 residues. CDR1 SGHTA and CDR2 FQGNSA come from the germline V gene. Trimming left V 6 bases short and J 14 bases short, with 28 bases between. The CDR3 sequence is CASSPVVGGLDTQFF. CDR3 sequence (DNA): TGTGCCAGCAGTCCAGTAGTGGGGGGGCTGGATACGCAGTTCTTT. The whole variable domain, filled in from reference TRBV7-2 and TRBJ1-1, reads GAGVSQSPSNKVTEKGKDVELRCDPISGHTALYWYRQSLGQGLEFLIYFQGNSAPDKSGLPSDRFSAERTGGSVSTLTIQRTQQEDSAVYLCASSPVVGGLDTQFFGQGTRLTVV.

In its sample, this clonotype was seen many times. The chain joins TRBV6-2 or TRBV6-3 to TRBJ2-7; D unresolved. Per the germline V gene, CDR1 is MNHEY and CDR2 is SVGEGT. CDR3 length: 12 amino acids. V dropped 2 bases and J dropped 3 bases, with 5 bases sitting between them. CDR3 protein: CASSYTSYEQYV. DNA of the CDR3: TGTGCCAGCAGTTACACAAGCTACGAGCAGTACGTC.

The chain is built from TRBV7-3 and TRBJ1-1, with D uncertain. V lost 2 bases, J lost 9 bases, and 19 bases lay in between. This CDR3 spans 15 amino acids. The germline gives CDR1 SGHTA, CDR2 FQGTGA. The CDR3 sequence: CASSLDPAGNAQAFF. As DNA, the CDR3 is TGTGCCAGCAGCTTAGATCCGGCCGGGAACGCTCAAGCTTTCTTT.

V and J are TRBV7-2 and TRBJ2-1; D not certain. Trimming left V 5 bases short and J 12 bases short, with 26 bases between. The CDR3 is 16 amino acids. CDR1 and CDR2 from the germline V gene are SGHTA and FQGNSA. This chain's CDR3 is CASSPQRDGQSFGQFF. The CDR3 coding sequence is TGTGCCAGCAGCCCTCAAAGAGATGGGCAGAGCTTCGGGCAGTTCTTC.

This clonotype has just a few counts. The CDR3 here is CSARDRDKGDKGQYF. The CDR3, as DNA: TGCAGTGCTAGAGACAGAGACAAGGGAGATAAAGGGCAGTATTTT. This chain joins TRBV20-1 and TRBJ2-3; TRBD2 might be the D (5 bases). The CDR3 has 15 amino acids. V was clipped by 0 bases and J by 11 bases, with 21 bases between them. Germline V gene lookup returns CDR1 DFQATT and CDR2 SNEGSKA (reference sequence).